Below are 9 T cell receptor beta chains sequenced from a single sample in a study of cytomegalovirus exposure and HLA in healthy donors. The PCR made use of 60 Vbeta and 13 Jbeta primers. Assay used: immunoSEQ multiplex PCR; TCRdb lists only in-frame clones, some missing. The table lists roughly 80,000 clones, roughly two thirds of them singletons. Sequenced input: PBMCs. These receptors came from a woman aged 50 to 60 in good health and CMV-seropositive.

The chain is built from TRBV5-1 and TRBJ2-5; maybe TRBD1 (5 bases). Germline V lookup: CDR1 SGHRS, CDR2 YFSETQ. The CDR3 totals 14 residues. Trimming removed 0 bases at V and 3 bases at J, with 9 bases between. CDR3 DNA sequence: TGCGCCAGCAGCTTGGAAGGCAGGGAAGAGACCCAGTACTTC. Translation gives CASSLEGREETQYF.

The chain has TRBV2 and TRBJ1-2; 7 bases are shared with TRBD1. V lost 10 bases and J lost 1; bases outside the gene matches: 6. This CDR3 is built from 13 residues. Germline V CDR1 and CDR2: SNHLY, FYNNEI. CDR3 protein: CANTGAFNYGYTF. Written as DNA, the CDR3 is TGTGCCAACACAGGGGCCTTTAACTATGGCTACACCTTC. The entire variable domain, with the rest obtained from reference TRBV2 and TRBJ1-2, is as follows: EPEVTQTPSHQVTQMGQEVILRCVPISNHLYFYWYRQILGQKVEFLVSFYNNEISEKSEIFDDQFSVERPDGSNFTLKIRSTKLEDSAMYFCANTGAFNYGYTFGSGTRLTVV.

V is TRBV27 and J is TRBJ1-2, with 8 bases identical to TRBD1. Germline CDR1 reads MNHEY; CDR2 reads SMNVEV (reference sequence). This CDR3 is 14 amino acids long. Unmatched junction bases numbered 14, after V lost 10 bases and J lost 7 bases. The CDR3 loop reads CATTQGAGFGGYTF. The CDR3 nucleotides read TGTGCCACCACTCAGGGGGCTGGGTTCGGTGGCTACACCTTC.

This CDR3 is CASSRSEHRSYNSPLHF. The CDR3 bases are TGTGCCAGCAGCAGGAGTGAGCACCGCTCCTATAATTCACCCCTCCACTTT. The chain has TRBV7-9 and TRBJ1-6; D is uncertain. The CDR3 loop spans 17 amino acids. V was shortened by 5 bases and J by 0 bases, with 14 bases between the two germline ends. Per germline, CDR1 SEHNR and CDR2 FQNEAQ (reference sequence).

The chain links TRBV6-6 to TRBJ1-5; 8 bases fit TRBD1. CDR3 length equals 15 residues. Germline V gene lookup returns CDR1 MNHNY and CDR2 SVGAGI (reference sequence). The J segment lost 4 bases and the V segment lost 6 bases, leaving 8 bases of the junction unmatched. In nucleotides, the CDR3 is TGTGCCAGCAGGCCTCGACAGGGGTCAAATCAGCCCCAGCATTTT. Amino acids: CASRPRQGSNQPQHF.

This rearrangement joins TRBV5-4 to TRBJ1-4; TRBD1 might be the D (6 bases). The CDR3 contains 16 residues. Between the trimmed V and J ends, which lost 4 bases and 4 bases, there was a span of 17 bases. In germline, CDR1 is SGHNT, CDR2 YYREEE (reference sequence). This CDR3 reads CASSDRRQGFNEKLFF. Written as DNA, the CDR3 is TGTGCCAGCAGCGACCGTCGGCAGGGGTTTAATGAAAAACTGTTTTTT.

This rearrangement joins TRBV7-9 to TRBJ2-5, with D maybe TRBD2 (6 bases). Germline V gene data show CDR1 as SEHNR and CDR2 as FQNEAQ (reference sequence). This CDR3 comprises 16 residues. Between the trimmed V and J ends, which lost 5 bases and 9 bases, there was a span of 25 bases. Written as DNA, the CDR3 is TGTGCCAGCAGCCCCCTCCGGGACGGGGATTGGAGGGCCCAGTACTTC. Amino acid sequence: CASSPLRDGDWRAQYF.

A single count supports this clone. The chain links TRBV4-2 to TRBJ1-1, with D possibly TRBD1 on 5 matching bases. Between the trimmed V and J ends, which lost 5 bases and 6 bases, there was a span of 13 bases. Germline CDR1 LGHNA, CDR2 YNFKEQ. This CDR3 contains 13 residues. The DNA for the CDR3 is TGTGCCAGCAGCTCCGTGGGGACTCCTGAAGCTTTCTTT. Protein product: CASSSVGTPEAFF.

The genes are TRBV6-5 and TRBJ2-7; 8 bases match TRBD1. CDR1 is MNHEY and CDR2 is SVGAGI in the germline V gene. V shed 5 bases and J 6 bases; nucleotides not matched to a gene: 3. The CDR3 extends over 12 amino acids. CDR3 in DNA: TGTGCCAGCAGTGACAGGGGACTCGAGCAGTACTTC. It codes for CASSDRGLEQYF.